These T cell receptor beta chains were read from a single sample in a study of T cell responses to AZD1222 COVID-19 vaccine. Assay used: immunoSEQ multiplex PCR; TCRdb lists only in-frame clones, some missing. The sample lists 85,000 to 120,000 clones; roughly 90% were seen once. The sequences come from peripheral blood, collected on day 0 of AZD1222 vaccination. These receptors came from an adult in good health. CDR3s include the opening cysteine and the closing phenylalanine or tryptophan. The D gene is left open where the match is weak. Part of the rows lack a size; the others show once, few, many or a class for expanded clones.

v_call	d_call	j_call	clone_size	cdr3_nt	cdr3_aa
TRBV5-1	-	TRBJ2-1	-	TGCGCCAGCAGCTCCGGGACTTCCTACAATGAGCAGTTCTTC	CASSSGTSYNEQFF
TRBV13	TRBD2	TRBJ2-7	-	TGTGCCAGCGGATTAGCGGGAAGGTACGAGCAGTACTTC	CASGLAGRYEQYF
TRBV4-1	-	TRBJ2-7	-	TGCGCCAGCAGCCACGGCGGCGGTGGGGGGTACGAGCAGTACTTC	CASSHGGGGGYEQYF
TRBV29-1	-	TRBJ1-1	-	TGCAGCGTCGGGACGTCGCTGAACACTGAAGCTTTCTTT	CSVGTSLNTEAFF
TRBV19	-	TRBJ1-1	-	TGTGCCAGTAGTACATTCGACAGAGAAGCTTTCTTT	CASSTFDREAFF
TRBV11-2	TRBD2	TRBJ2-7	-	TGTGCCAGCAGCTTAGCGGGGGGTGGGCCATCAAAGTACTTC	CASSLAGGGPSKYF
TRBV9	TRBD2	TRBJ2-1	-	TGTGCCAGCAGCGTAGGTCTAGCGGCCTACAATGAGCAGTTCTTC	CASSVGLAAYNEQFF
TRBV28	-	TRBJ1-2	-	TGTGCCAGCCGTTCGGGCAGTCGAGCTAACTATGGCTACACCTTC	CASRSGSRANYGYTF
TRBV6-6	-	TRBJ1-2	-	TGTGCCAGCAGTTATATGGGGGCGGGCACCTTC	CASSYMGAGTF
TRBV19	TRBD1	TRBJ1-5	-	TGTGCCAGTAGTACGCGGACAGGGGGCGATCAGCCCCAGCATTTT	CASSTRTGGDQPQHF
TRBV27	TRBD1	TRBJ1-3	-	TGTGCCAGCAGGGGACAGGGGGCTGGAAACACCATATATTTT	CASRGQGAGNTIYF
TRBV19	-	TRBJ1-1	-	TGTGCCAGTAGTATTAGGGCGGGCCAAGGTGAAGCTTTCTTT	CASSIRAGQGEAFF
TRBV11-2	-	TRBJ1-4	-	TGTGCCAGCAGCTCCGGGATCCGGGAAAAACTGTTTTTT	CASSSGIREKLFF
TRBV7-9	TRBD1	TRBJ1-1	-	TGTGCCAGCAGCTTCGGGACAGGGGCGCCAAACACTGAAGCTTTCTTT	CASSFGTGAPNTEAFF
TRBV19	-	TRBJ1-3	-	TGTGCCAGTAGTATTACAGCGGGAAACACCATATATTTT	CASSITAGNTIYF
TRBV7-2	-	TRBJ2-1	-	TGTGCCAGCAGCCCCCTCTCCTACAATGAGCAGTTCTTC	CASSPLSYNEQFF
TRBV3-1/TRBV3-2	-	TRBJ2-5	-	TGTGCCAGCAGCCTGACAGGAAATATGGAGACCCAGTACTTC	CASSLTGNMETQYF
TRBV29-1	-	TRBJ1-2	-	TGCAGCGTCATACAGGGAGACTATGGCTACACCTTC	CSVIQGDYGYTF
TRBV15	TRBD1	TRBJ2-7	-	TGTGCCACCAGCAGAGACAGGGTCAGGGGGTACGAGCAGTACTTC	CATSRDRVRGYEQYF
TRBV7-9	TRBD2	TRBJ2-5	once	TGTGCCAGCAGCTTAGTAGCGGCTAGCGGGTTCGAAGAGACCCAGTACTTC	CASSLVAASGFEETQYF
TRBV9	TRBD1	TRBJ2-7	-	TGTGCCAGCAGCGATTCGGACAGGGGGGACGAGCAGTACTTC	CASSDSDRGDEQYF
TRBV5-4	-	TRBJ1-1	-	TGTGCCAGCAGCTTTAGCAGCAACACTGAAGCTTTCTTT	CASSFSSNTEAFF